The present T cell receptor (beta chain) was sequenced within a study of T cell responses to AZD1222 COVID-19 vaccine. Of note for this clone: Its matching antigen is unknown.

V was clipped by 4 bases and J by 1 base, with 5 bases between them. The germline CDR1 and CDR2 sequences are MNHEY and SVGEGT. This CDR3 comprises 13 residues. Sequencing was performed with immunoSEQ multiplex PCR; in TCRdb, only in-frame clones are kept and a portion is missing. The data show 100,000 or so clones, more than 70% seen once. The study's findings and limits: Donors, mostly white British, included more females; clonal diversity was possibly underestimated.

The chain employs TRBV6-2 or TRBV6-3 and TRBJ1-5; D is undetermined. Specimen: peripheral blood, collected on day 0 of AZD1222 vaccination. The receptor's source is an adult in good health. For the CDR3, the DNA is TGTGCCAGCAGTTTTGAGAGCAATCAGCCCCAGCATTTT. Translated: CASSFESNQPQHF.